The T cell receptor (beta chain) under discussion was sequenced for a study of human T cells and chemical hapten exposure. CDR1 SGHDN and CDR2 FVKESK come from the germline V gene. With 6 bases clipped from V and 8 bases from J, the junction kept 13 bases outside the gene matches. CDR3 length: 16 amino acids. TCRdb used MiXCR to reprocess the RACE reads, holding one entry per CDR3 protein. The top ten hold 2.5% to 3% of the sample, which has over 300,000 distinct CDR3 sequences, around 5.5% seen once. As for time point: pre-sensitization, week 0. The treatment is: therapeutic diphenylcyclopropenone sensitization with weekly scalp DPC. This clonotype has a count of ten or more.

The V gene is TRBV14, the J gene TRBJ2-1; 10 bases align to TRBD1. This sample comprised whole blood, obtained in connection with sensitization to the hapten diphenylcyclopropenone (DPC). This receptor was identified in a woman in her fifties or sixties with alopecia areata. Some clones in this sample may be carry-over from other donors' samples. CDR3 region: CASSPLWDRGSDEQFF. For the CDR3, the DNA is TGTGCCAGCAGTCCTCTTTGGGACAGGGGATCCGATGAGCAGTTCTTC.